This T cell receptor (beta chain) emerged from a study of T cell repertoires in cytomegalovirus infection. Study conclusions and caveats: Accumulated public TCR beta family frequency recognized individuals carrying CMV together with the relevant HLA.

Of note for this clonotype: Its antigen remains unknown.

The V and J ends lost 5 bases and 3 bases respectively, with 8 bases between them. Germline V gene data show CDR1 as MNHEY and CDR2 as SMNVEV (reference sequence). The CDR3 runs 14 residues. TCRdb re-called the reads with MiXCR, one entry per CDR3 protein. The data show fewer than 950,000 distinct CDR3 sequences, with around a third seen just once and roughly 12% held by the top ten. This rearrangement joins TRBV27 to TRBJ1-6; D unclear. The sample was cultured CD8+ T cells from PBMCs, taken from culture after CMV antigen stimulation. The TCR comes from a human donor in good health (CMV status not recorded). Some clones in this sample may be carry-over from other donors' samples. The CDR3 DNA sequence: TGTGCCAGCAGTACACAGAACTATAATTCACCCCTCCACTTT. Protein sequence: CASSTQNYNSPLHF.